A single T cell receptor beta chain is shown here with its context. This entry comes from a study of blood T cell repertoires in COVID-19. Measured with immunoSEQ multiplex PCR; TCRdb has only the in-frame clones, and not every one. The sample holds over 200,000 clones, 88% seen once. The V gene's germline CDR1 is SGDLS and CDR2 YYNGEE. This CDR3 is 14 amino acids long. V dropped 5 bases and J dropped 4 bases, with 15 bases sitting between them. The chain employs TRBV9 and TRBJ1-2; the D is unclear. The sequenced sample consisted of peripheral blood. The clonotype comes from a man in his 60s who had recovered from COVID-19. CDR3 sequence (DNA): TGTGCCAGCAGGAGAGAGGGAAAGGGCTATGGCTACACCTTC. Its protein product is CASRREGKGYGYTF.